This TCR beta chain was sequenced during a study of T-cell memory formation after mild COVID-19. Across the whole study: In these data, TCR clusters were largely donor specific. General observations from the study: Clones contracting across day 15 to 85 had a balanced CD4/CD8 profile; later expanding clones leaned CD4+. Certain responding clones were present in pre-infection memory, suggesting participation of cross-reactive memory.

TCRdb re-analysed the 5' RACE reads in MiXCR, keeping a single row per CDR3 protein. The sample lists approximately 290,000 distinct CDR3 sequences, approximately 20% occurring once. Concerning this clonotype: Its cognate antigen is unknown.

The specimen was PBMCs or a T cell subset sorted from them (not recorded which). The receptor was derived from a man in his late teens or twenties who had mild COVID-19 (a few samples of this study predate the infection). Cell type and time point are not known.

For the CDR3, the DNA is TGCAGTGCGAGATCTTGGGGGGCCGACACAGATACGCAGTATTTT. This encodes CSARSWGADTDTQYF. The chain has TRBV20-1 and TRBJ2-3, with D perhaps given as TRBD1 or TRBD2 (6 bases each). CDR1 is DFQATT, CDR2 SNEGSKA, per germline (reference sequence). The V gene lost 6 bases and the J gene lost 2 bases, with 18 bases spanning the gap. The CDR3 loop spans 15 amino acids.